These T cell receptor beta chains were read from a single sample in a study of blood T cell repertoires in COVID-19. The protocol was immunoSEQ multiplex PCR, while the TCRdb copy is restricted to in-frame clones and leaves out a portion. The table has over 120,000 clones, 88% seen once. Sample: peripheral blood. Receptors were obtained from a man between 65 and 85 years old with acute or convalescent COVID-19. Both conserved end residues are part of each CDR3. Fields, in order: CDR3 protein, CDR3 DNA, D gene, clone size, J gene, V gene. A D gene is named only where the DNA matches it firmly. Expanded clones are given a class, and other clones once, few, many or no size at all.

CDR3 protein: CASSLTGAGTGELFF
CDR3 DNA: TGCGCCAGCAGCTTGACAGGGGCGGGCACCGGGGAGCTGTTTTTT
D gene: TRBD1
clone size: few
J gene: TRBJ2-2
V gene: TRBV5-1

CDR3 protein: CASKPTGRTEAFF
CDR3 DNA: TGTGCCAGCAAACCGACAGGGCGAACTGAAGCTTTCTTT
D gene: TRBD1
clone size: -
J gene: TRBJ1-1
V gene: TRBV6-5

CDR3 protein: CASSVRDTVFGAFF
CDR3 DNA: TGCGCCAGCAGCGTTCGAGACACGGTTTTCGGAGCTTTCTTT
D gene: -
clone size: few
J gene: TRBJ1-1
V gene: TRBV10-2

CDR3 protein: CASSASGTDEQFF
CDR3 DNA: TGCGCCAGCAGCGCTAGCGGGACGGATGAGCAGTTCTTC
D gene: TRBD2
clone size: -
J gene: TRBJ2-1
V gene: TRBV10-1

CDR3 protein: CASSEGSGGETQYF
CDR3 DNA: TGTGCCAGCAGTGAAGGGTCGGGGGGGGAGACCCAGTACTTC
D gene: TRBD2
clone size: -
J gene: TRBJ2-5
V gene: TRBV6-1

CDR3 protein: CASSRETGSAADTQYF
CDR3 DNA: TGCGCCAGCAGCCGGGAGACAGGATCGGCGGCCGATACGCAGTATTTT
D gene: -
clone size: -
J gene: TRBJ2-3
V gene: TRBV4-1

CDR3 protein: CASSQEGTDTQYF
CDR3 DNA: TGCGCCAGCAGCCAGGAGGGAACAGATACGCAGTATTTT
D gene: -
clone size: -
J gene: TRBJ2-3
V gene: TRBV4-1

CDR3 protein: CASSQGPFQETQYF
CDR3 DNA: TGTGCCAGCAGCCAGGGCCCATTCCAAGAGACCCAGTACTTC
D gene: -
clone size: -
J gene: TRBJ2-5
V gene: TRBV3-1/TRBV3-2

CDR3 protein: CASSEGGAGTYEQYF
CDR3 DNA: TGTGCCAGCAGTGAGGGAGGGGCGGGAACCTACGAGCAGTACTTC
D gene: TRBD2
clone size: once
J gene: TRBJ2-7
V gene: TRBV2

CDR3 protein: CASSETVNSHYGYTF
CDR3 DNA: TGTGCCAGTAGTGAGACAGTCAATTCCCACTATGGCTACACCTTC
D gene: -
clone size: once
J gene: TRBJ1-2
V gene: TRBV19

CDR3 protein: CATSDPSLFREGETQYF
CDR3 DNA: TGTGCCACCAGTGATCCGTCACTATTCAGGGAGGGAGAGACCCAGTACTTC
D gene: TRBD2
clone size: -
J gene: TRBJ2-5
V gene: TRBV24-1

CDR3 protein: CASSDRGRQPQHF
CDR3 DNA: TGTGCCAGCAGCGACAGGGGAAGGCAGCCCCAGCATTTT
D gene: TRBD1
clone size: -
J gene: TRBJ1-5
V gene: TRBV6-5

CDR3 protein: CASSFRGANYGYTF
CDR3 DNA: TGTGCCAGCAGTTTTCGGGGGGCGAACTATGGCTACACCTTC
D gene: -
clone size: -
J gene: TRBJ1-2
V gene: TRBV27

CDR3 protein: CASRLRREYLGYNEQFF
CDR3 DNA: TGCGCCAGCAGACTCCGCCGGGAATACCTCGGATACAATGAGCAGTTCTTC
D gene: -
clone size: -
J gene: TRBJ2-1
V gene: TRBV5-1

CDR3 protein: CASSLQGGSTEAFF
CDR3 DNA: TGTGCCAGCAGTTTACAGGGTGGGAGCACTGAAGCTTTCTTT
D gene: -
clone size: few
J gene: TRBJ1-1
V gene: TRBV6-4

CDR3 protein: CASSLGSTGNYGYTF
CDR3 DNA: TGTGCCAGCAGCCTAGGATCGACAGGGAACTATGGCTACACCTTC
D gene: TRBD1
clone size: -
J gene: TRBJ1-2
V gene: TRBV28

CDR3 protein: CASSPWDSNNSPLHF
CDR3 DNA: TGTGCCAGCAGCCCTTGGGACAGTAATAATTCACCCCTCCACTTT
D gene: TRBD1
clone size: -
J gene: TRBJ1-6
V gene: TRBV5-4

CDR3 protein: CASSYGLLNAYEQYF
CDR3 DNA: TGTGCCAGCAGTTACGGACTACTTAATGCCTACGAGCAGTACTTC
D gene: -
clone size: -
J gene: TRBJ2-7
V gene: TRBV6-6

CDR3 protein: CASSIWDSSQPQHF
CDR3 DNA: TGTGCCAGTAGTATTTGGGACAGTTCTCAGCCCCAGCATTTT
D gene: TRBD1
clone size: -
J gene: TRBJ1-5
V gene: TRBV19

CDR3 protein: CASSRKGRGGPETQYF
CDR3 DNA: TGTGCCAGCAGCCGTAAAGGGCGGGGGGGCCCTGAGACCCAGTACTTC
D gene: TRBD2
clone size: -
J gene: TRBJ2-5
V gene: TRBV7-9

CDR3 protein: CATSDQTSGTGELFF
CDR3 DNA: TGTGCCACCAGTGACCAGACTAGTGGAACCGGGGAGCTGTTTTTT
D gene: -
clone size: -
J gene: TRBJ2-2
V gene: TRBV24-1

CDR3 protein: CASSQILAGGRSYEQYF
CDR3 DNA: TGTGCCAGCAGCCAGATTTTAGCGGGAGGGCGCTCCTACGAGCAGTACTTC
D gene: TRBD2
clone size: -
J gene: TRBJ2-7
V gene: TRBV4-2

CDR3 protein: CASSHGLDSYEQYF
CDR3 DNA: TGCGCCAGCAGTCACGGACTGGATTCCTACGAGCAGTACTTC
D gene: -
clone size: once
J gene: TRBJ2-7
V gene: TRBV5-1

CDR3 protein: CASSQTSGTDTQYF
CDR3 DNA: TGTGCCAGCAGTCAGACTAGCGGGACAGATACGCAGTATTTT
D gene: TRBD2
clone size: -
J gene: TRBJ2-3
V gene: TRBV6-2/TRBV6-3

CDR3 protein: CASSAPSGTLQFF
CDR3 DNA: TGTGCCAGCAGCGCTCCCTCCGGGACACTGCAGTTCTTC
D gene: -
clone size: -
J gene: TRBJ2-1
V gene: TRBV28

CDR3 protein: CASSLTGAGELFF
CDR3 DNA: TGTGCCAGCAGCTTAACAGGGGCCGGGGAGCTGTTTTTT
D gene: TRBD1
clone size: -
J gene: TRBJ2-2
V gene: TRBV11-2

CDR3 protein: CASVRAGANVLTF
CDR3 DNA: TGTGCCTCGGTTCGGGCTGGGGCCAACGTCCTGACTTTC
D gene: -
clone size: once
J gene: TRBJ2-6
V gene: TRBV3-1/TRBV3-2